Below are 6 T cell receptor beta chains sequenced from a single sample in a study of T cell repertoires in cytomegalovirus infection. TCRdb redid the calling of the reads with MiXCR, one entry per CDR3 protein. The sample has fewer than 350,000 distinct CDR3 sequences; around a sixth are singletons. The sequencing input was PBMCs. The receptors originated from a human donor in good health (CMV status not recorded). Some clones in this sample may be carry-over from other donors' samples.

This clonotype appeared a few times. The V call is TRBV4-3, the J call TRBJ2-3; D possibly matches TRBD1 or TRBD2 (6 bases each). Trimming took 2 bases from V and 1 from J, leaving 10 bases between them. CDR3 size: 15 residues. Germline V gives CDR1 LGHNA, CDR2 YSLEER. CDR3 residues: CASSQLRGGTDTQYF. Written as DNA, the CDR3 is TGCGCCAGCAGCCAACTGAGGGGGGGCACAGATACGCAGTATTTT.

The CDR3 region has the DNA TGTGCCAGCAGTGAAGGCGGGGTCGGGACCCAGTACTTC. This gives the protein CASSEGGVGTQYF. This chain joins TRBV6-1 and TRBJ2-5; a possible D gene is TRBD2 (6 bases). Between the trimmed V and J ends, which lost 1 base and 7 bases, there was a span of 10 bases. From germline, CDR1 is MNHNS and CDR2 SASEGT. The CDR3 loop spans 13 amino acids.

This clonotype turned up a few times. V and J are TRBV24-1 and TRBJ2-1, with 13 positions matching TRBD2. After removal of 6 bases from V and 9 bases from J, the junction contained 4 bases not matched to a gene. CDR1 is KGHDR and CDR2 is SFDVKD in the germline V gene. This CDR3 comprises 14 residues. This CDR3 reads CATSTSGGALEQFF. CDR3 coding DNA: TGTGCCACCAGTACTAGCGGGGGGGCGCTTGAGCAGTTCTTC.

The chain uses TRBV5-1 and TRBJ1-6, with 9 positions matching TRBD1. CDR1 and CDR2 from the germline V gene are SGHRS and YFSETQ. V dropped 2 bases and J dropped 9; count of bases not matched to a gene: 9. There are 16 residues in the CDR3. The CDR3 sequence: CASSFNRGLSGSPLHF. CDR3 sequence (DNA): TGCGCCAGCAGCTTCAACAGGGGGCTCTCGGGTTCACCCCTCCACTTT.

The V and J genes are TRBV19 and TRBJ1-1; D gene unclear. V was pared by 3 bases and J by 3 bases, with 8 bases between. Germline lookup yields CDR1 LNHDA and CDR2 SQIVND (reference sequence). CDR3 length: 13 amino acids. CDR3 sequence: CASSIHGDTEAFF. Written as DNA, the CDR3 is TGTGCCAGTAGTATCCACGGGGACACTGAAGCTTTCTTT.

This clonotype has just a few counts. The V call is TRBV19, the J call TRBJ2-1, with 8 bases aligning to TRBD1. The CDR3 contains 21 residues. CDR1 and CDR2 from the germline V gene are LNHDA and SQIVND (reference sequence). V was clipped by 7 bases and J by 3 bases; unmatched bases: 26. The CDR3, as DNA: TGTGCCAGTACTGCCCGGTGGGCAGGGGGCTTACCCCCACCCCACTACAATGAGCAGTTCTTC. Translating it yields CASTARWAGGLPPPHYNEQFF.